The 16 T cell receptor beta chains reported below all come from one sample, sequenced in a study of graft-versus-host responses after intestinal transplantation. Generated by immunoSEQ multiplex PCR, the TCRdb table keeps only in-frame clones and is missing some. The sample carries about 130,000 clones, around 94% recorded once. Their antigen targets remain unknown. The sample in question was unstimulated CD4+ T cells sorted from spleen or lymph node cells, obtained before intestinal transplant. The receptors stem from a human donor who received an intestinal transplant.

The chain employs TRBV6-1 and TRBJ1-1; D possibly corresponds to TRBD1 (5 bases). The CDR3 is 14 amino acids. Germline V lookup: CDR1 MNHNS, CDR2 SASEGT. The V and J ends lost 6 bases and 6 bases respectively, with 17 bases between them. The CDR3 here is CASSDMGRGAEAFF. The CDR3 DNA follows: TGTGCCAGCAGCGACATGGGACGGGGGGCTGAAGCTTTCTTT.

The V call is TRBV15, the J call TRBJ1-5; tentative D call: TRBD1 (5 bases). The CDR3 is made up of 15 amino acids. Trimming removed 0 bases at V and 7 bases at J, with 13 bases between. Germline V gene data show CDR1 as LNHNV and CDR2 as YYDKDF (reference sequence). Here the CDR3 reads CATSREKGRLQPQHF. CDR3 in DNA: TGTGCCACCAGCAGAGAGAAGGGGAGATTGCAGCCCCAGCATTTT.

V usage is TRBV7-2 and J usage is TRBJ2-1; D uncertain. The CDR3 consists of 13 residues. Germline V gives CDR1 SGHTA, CDR2 FQGNSA. The germline V and J ends were trimmed by 4 bases and 5 bases, with 9 bases remaining between them. CDR3 sequence (DNA): TGTGCCAGCAGCTATCTAGTAAACAATGAGCAGTTCTTC. It is translated as CASSYLVNNEQFF. Full variable domain (missing parts from reference TRBV7-2 and TRBJ2-1): GAGVSQSPSNKVTEKGKDVELRCDPISGHTALYWYRQSLGQGLEFLIYFQGNSAPDKSGLPSDRFSAERTGGSVSTLTIQRTQQEDSAVYLCASSYLVNNEQFFGPGTRLTVL.

V gene TRBV4-2 combines with J gene TRBJ1-6, with 11 nucleotides matching TRBD1. CDR1 is LGHNA, CDR2 YNFKEQ, per germline. V shed 1 base, J shed 10 bases, and the junction held 3 bases outside the gene matches. The CDR3 runs to 15 residues. Here the CDR3 reads CASSQVGTGGSPLHF. The CDR3 coding sequence is TGTGCCAGCAGCCAAGTCGGGACAGGGGGATCACCCCTCCACTTT.

The chain uses TRBV30 and TRBJ1-4; D possibly corresponds to TRBD1 (5 bases). CDR3 length equals 11 residues. The germline V gene has CDR1 GTSNPN and CDR2 SVGIG (reference sequence). V gave up 3 bases and J gave up 8 bases, with 7 bases separating them. This chain's CDR3 is CAWRRGEKLFF. In DNA, the CDR3 is TGTGCCTGGAGGCGGGGGGAAAAACTGTTTTTT.

The count of this clone is one. The chain employs TRBV7-2 and TRBJ2-7, with D perhaps matching TRBD2 (7 bases). This CDR3 has 13 residues. Germline-derived CDR1 and CDR2 are SGHTA and FQGNSA. The V and J ends lost 3 bases and 4 bases respectively, with 10 bases between them. As DNA, the CDR3 is TGTGCCAGCAGCTTGGGGGGGCGGTACGAGCAGTACTTC. Its protein product is CASSLGGRYEQYF.

The V gene is TRBV5-5, the J gene TRBJ2-2; 8 bases are a match to TRBD2. Germline loops: CDR1 SGHKS, CDR2 YYEKEE (reference sequence). This CDR3 is built from 15 residues. Losses at the gene ends were 1 base for V and 7 bases for J; bases not matched to a gene: 6. The CDR3: CASSLNRGGIGELFF. For the CDR3, the DNA is TGTGCCAGCAGCTTGAATCGGGGGGGCATCGGGGAGCTGTTTTTT. Together with reference TRBV5-5 and TRBJ2-2, the CDR3 gives the full variable domain: DAGVTQSPTHLIKTRGQQVTLRCSPISGHKSVSWYQQVLGQGPQFIFQYYEKEERGRGNFPDRFSARQFPNYSSELNVNALLLGDSALYLCASSLNRGGIGELFFGEGSRLTVL.

The table lists this clone with a count of one. The chain recombines TRBV9 with TRBJ1-2, with 9 bases identical to TRBD1. Germline V gene sequence: CDR1 SGDLS, CDR2 YYNGEE. V lost 3 bases and J lost 8; bases outside the gene matches: 17. The CDR3 sequence is 17 residues long. CDR3 residues: CASSAISRGQGGRGYTF. Written as DNA, the CDR3 is TGTGCCAGCAGCGCGATATCCAGGGGACAGGGAGGAAGAGGCTACACCTTC.

The CDR3, as DNA: TGCGCCAGCAGCTTGGGAACAGGAACTAATCAGCCCCAGCATTTT. This sequence encodes CASSLGTGTNQPQHF. This chain connects TRBV5-1 to TRBJ1-5, with D perhaps matching TRBD1 (5 bases). This CDR3 is 15 amino acids long. CDR1 is SGHRS and CDR2 is YFSETQ in the germline V gene. V dropped 0 bases and J dropped 4 bases, with 11 bases sitting between them.

The chain has TRBV5-1 and TRBJ2-5, with D hard to call. There are 13 residues in the CDR3. V was trimmed by 3 bases and J by 1 base, leaving 7 bases between them. The V gene's germline CDR1 is SGHRS and CDR2 YFSETQ. For the CDR3, the DNA is TGCGCCAGCAGCTCCCAGCTCCAAGAGACCCAGTACTTC. Encoded protein: CASSSQLQETQYF. Complete variable domain (other parts from reference TRBV5-1 and TRBJ2-5): KAGVTQTPRYLIKTRGQQVTLSCSPISGHRSVSWYQQTPGQGLQFLFEYFSETQRNKGNFPGRFSGRQFSNSRSEMNVSTLELGDSALYLCASSSQLQETQYFGPGTRLLVL.

J is TRBJ1-1 and V is TRBV4-1; perhaps TRBD1 as D (5 bases). This CDR3 is 16 amino acids long. V shed 0 bases and J shed 1 base, with 12 bases lying between them. Germline V gene lookup returns CDR1 MGHRA and CDR2 YSYEKL. CDR3 sequence reads: CASSQERVGQNTEAFF. CDR3 sequence (DNA): TGCGCCAGCAGCCAAGAAAGGGTCGGACAGAACACTGAAGCTTTCTTT.

The chain is built from TRBV29-1 and TRBJ1-1; D is undetermined. The CDR3 has 13 residues. With 4 bases removed from V and 0 bases from J, the gap between germline ends came to 9 bases. Germline CDR1 is SQVTM and CDR2 is ANQGSEA. The CDR3 spells CSVVGLLNTEAFF. The CDR3 DNA reads as TGCAGCGTTGTAGGGCTCCTGAACACTGAAGCTTTCTTT.

This chain links TRBV10-1 with TRBJ2-6, with no clear D. This CDR3 is built from 13 residues. V lost 6 bases, J lost 4 bases, and 7 bases lay in between. Germline lookup yields CDR1 WNHNN and CDR2 SYGVQD (reference sequence). CDR3 region: CASSPSGANVLTF. As DNA, the CDR3 is TGCGCCAGCAGCCCCTCGGGGGCCAACGTCCTGACTTTC.

This clone was observed a few times. The chain employs TRBV30 and TRBJ1-2; possible D gene TRBD1, 5 bases. The CDR3 spans 15 residues. Germline V lookup: CDR1 GTSNPN, CDR2 SVGIG (reference sequence). V lost 3 bases to trimming and J lost 7 bases, with 21 bases between them. The CDR3 DNA is TGTGCCTGGAGGACCACCTACTTAACTACAGGTGGCTACACCTTC. Translated: CAWRTTYLTTGGYTF.

The rearrangement uses TRBV10-1 and TRBJ1-3, with D hard to call. CDR3 length equals 14 residues. The V and J ends lost 0 bases and 0 bases respectively, with 3 bases between them. CDR1 and CDR2 from the germline V gene are WNHNN and SYGVQD (reference sequence). This chain's CDR3 is CASSESRSGNTIYF. For the CDR3, the DNA is TGCGCCAGCAGTGAGTCCCGCTCTGGAAACACCATATATTTT.

J is TRBJ1-1 and V is TRBV27; a weak D match, TRBD1 (5 bases). V was clipped by 8 bases and J by 3 bases, with 19 bases between them. CDR1 and CDR2 (germline): MNHEY, SMNVEV (reference sequence). This CDR3 is 15 amino acids long. CDR3 in amino acids: CASRLVWGMYTEAFF. CDR3 nucleotides: TGTGCCAGCCGCCTTGTGTGGGGCATGTACACTGAAGCTTTCTTT.